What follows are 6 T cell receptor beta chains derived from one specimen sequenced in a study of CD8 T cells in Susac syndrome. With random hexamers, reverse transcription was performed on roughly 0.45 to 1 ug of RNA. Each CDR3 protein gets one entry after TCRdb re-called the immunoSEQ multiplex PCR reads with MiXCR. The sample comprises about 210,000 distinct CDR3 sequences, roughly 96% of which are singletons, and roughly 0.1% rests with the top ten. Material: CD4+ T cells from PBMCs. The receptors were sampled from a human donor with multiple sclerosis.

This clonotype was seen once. CDR3 loop: CASSYSTQQYF. As DNA, the CDR3 is TGTGCCAGCAGTTACTCGACTCAGCAGTACTTC. This chain links TRBV6-2 or TRBV6-3 with TRBJ2-7, with no clear D. CDR1 is MNHEY and CDR2 is SVGEGT in the germline V gene. V lost 0 bases and J lost 8, with 5 bases in between. There are 11 residues in the CDR3.

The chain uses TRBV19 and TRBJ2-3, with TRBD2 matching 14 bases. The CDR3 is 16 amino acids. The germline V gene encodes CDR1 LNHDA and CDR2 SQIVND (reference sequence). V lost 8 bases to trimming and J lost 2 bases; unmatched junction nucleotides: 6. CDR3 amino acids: CASGTSGSPHTDTQYF. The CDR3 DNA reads TGTGCCAGTGGGACTAGCGGGAGTCCCCACACAGATACGCAGTATTTT. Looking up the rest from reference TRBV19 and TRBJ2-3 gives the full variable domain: DGGITQSPKYLFRKEGQNVTLSCEQNLNHDAMYWYRQDPGQGLRLIYYSQIVNDFQKGDIAEGYSVSREKKESFPLTVTSAQKNPTAFYLCASGTSGSPHTDTQYFGPGTRLTVL.

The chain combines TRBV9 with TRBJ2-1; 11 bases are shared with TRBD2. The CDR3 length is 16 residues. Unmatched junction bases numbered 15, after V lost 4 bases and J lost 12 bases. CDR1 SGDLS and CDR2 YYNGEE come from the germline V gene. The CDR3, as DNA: TGTGCCAGCAGCCCTAATTCTGGGACTAGCGGAACTGGGCAGTTCTTC. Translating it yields CASSPNSGTSGTGQFF. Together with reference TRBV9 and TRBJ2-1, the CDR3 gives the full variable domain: DSGVTQTPKHLITATGQRVTLRCSPRSGDLSVYWYQQSLDQGLQFLIQYYNGEERAKGNILERFSAQQFPDLHSELNLSSLELGDSALYFCASSPNSGTSGTGQFFGPGTRLTVL.

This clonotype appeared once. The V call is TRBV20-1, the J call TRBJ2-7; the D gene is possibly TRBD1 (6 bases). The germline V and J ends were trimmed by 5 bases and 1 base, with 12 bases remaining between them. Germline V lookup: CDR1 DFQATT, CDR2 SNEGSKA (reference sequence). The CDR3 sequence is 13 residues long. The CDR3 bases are TGCAGTGCTGCCCGGGACAAATCCTACGAGCAGTACTTC. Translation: CSAARDKSYEQYF.

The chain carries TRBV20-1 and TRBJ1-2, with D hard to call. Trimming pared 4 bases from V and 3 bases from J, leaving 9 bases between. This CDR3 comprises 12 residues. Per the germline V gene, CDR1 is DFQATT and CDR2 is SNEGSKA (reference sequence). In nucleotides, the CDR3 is TGCAGTGCTACCGGACGGGACTATGGCTACACCTTC. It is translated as CSATGRDYGYTF.

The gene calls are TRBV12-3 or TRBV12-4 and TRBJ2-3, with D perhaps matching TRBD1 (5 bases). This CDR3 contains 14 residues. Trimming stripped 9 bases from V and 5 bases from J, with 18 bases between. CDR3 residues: CASSWERTGDTQYF. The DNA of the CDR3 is TGTGCCAGTTCCTGGGAACGAACAGGAGATACGCAGTATTTT.